The T cell receptor (beta chain) described here comes from a study of blood T cell repertoires in COVID-19. TCRdb's copy holds only in-frame clones and misses some; the assay was immunoSEQ multiplex PCR. This table has around 160,000 clones, more than 80% appearing once. CDR1 is SGHAT, CDR2 FQNNGV, per germline. The CDR3 is 17 amino acids. After removal of 3 bases from V and 2 bases from J, the junction contained 8 bases not matched to a gene. The specimen sequenced was peripheral blood. The chain couples TRBV11-2 to TRBJ2-3; 10 bases are a match to TRBD2. The sequence derives from a human donor in a cohort sampled during active COVID-19. The CDR3 bases are TGTGCCAGCAGCTTCAGGGGGGGGACTAGCGCCACAGATACGCAGTATTTT. This sequence encodes CASSFRGGTSATDTQYF.